The sequence of this T cell receptor (beta chain) was determined in a study of blood T cell repertoires in COVID-19. Sequenced by immunoSEQ multiplex PCR; TCRdb stores in-frame clones only, minus some. The sample carries about 210,000 clones, about 80% recorded once. The V gene end was trimmed by 4 bases and the J gene end by 3 bases; junction bases not matched to a gene: 11. CDR3 length: 18 residues. CDR1 is LNHNV and CDR2 is YYDKDF in the germline V gene (reference sequence). This clonotype was sampled from an elderly woman with COVID-19, enrolled during active disease. The chain joins TRBV15 to TRBJ2-7; the match to TRBD2 covers 14 bases. Sequenced sample: peripheral blood. CDR3 nucleotides: TGTGCCACCAGCACGCGGTCCGGGACTAGCGGGGGATTCTACGAGCAGTACTTC. Amino acid sequence: CATSTRSGTSGGFYEQYF.